The sequence of this T cell receptor beta chain was determined in a study of blood T cell repertoires in COVID-19. Study-wide context: In each case, the material was cDNA or gDNA derived from T cells, B-cell-depleted T cells, or PBMCs.

Profiling relied on immunoSEQ multiplex PCR, and the TCRdb table lists in-frame clones only, not all of them. In the table there are around 400,000 clones, roughly 89% of which are singletons. Germline V lookup: CDR1 KGHDR, CDR2 SFDVKD. The CDR3 consists of 16 residues. Trimming shortened V by 9 bases and J by 0 bases, and 19 bases separated the two germline ends. Cohort assignment relied on participant-reported clinical history. Recovered status applied to Cohort 3 donors who had two consecutive negative PCRs. It also applied to those with clearance or with symptom resolution. The TCR originated in a woman in her twenties or thirties who had recovered from COVID-19. The rearrangement uses TRBV24-1 and TRBJ1-1; D is ambiguous. The sample comprised PBMCs or T cells enriched from blood (not recorded which). The chain's CDR3 is CATFSPRGRMNTEAFF. CDR3 coding DNA: TGTGCCACCTTTTCCCCCCGGGGTCGAATGAACACTGAAGCTTTCTTT.